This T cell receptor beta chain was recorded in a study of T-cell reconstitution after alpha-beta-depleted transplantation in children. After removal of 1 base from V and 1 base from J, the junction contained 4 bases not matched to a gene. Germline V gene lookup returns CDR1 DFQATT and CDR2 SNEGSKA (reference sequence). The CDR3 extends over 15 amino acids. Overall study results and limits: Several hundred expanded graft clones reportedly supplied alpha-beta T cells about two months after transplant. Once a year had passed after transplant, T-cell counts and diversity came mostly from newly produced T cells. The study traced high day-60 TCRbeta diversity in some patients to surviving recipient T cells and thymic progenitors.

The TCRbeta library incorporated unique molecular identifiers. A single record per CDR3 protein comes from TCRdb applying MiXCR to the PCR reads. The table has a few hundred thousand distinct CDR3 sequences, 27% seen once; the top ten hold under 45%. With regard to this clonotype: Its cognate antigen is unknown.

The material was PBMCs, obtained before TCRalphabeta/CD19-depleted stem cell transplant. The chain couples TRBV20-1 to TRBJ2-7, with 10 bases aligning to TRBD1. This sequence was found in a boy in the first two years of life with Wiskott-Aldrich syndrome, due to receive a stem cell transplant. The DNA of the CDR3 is TGCAGTGCTAGAGGCGGGACAGGGGCTTCCTACGAGCAGTACTTC. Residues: CSARGGTGASYEQYF.